This T cell receptor beta chain was recorded in a study of cytomegalovirus exposure and HLA in healthy donors. Overall study results and limits: TCR beta chain V- and J-gene trimming was linked, in a later analysis, to a missense variant in DCLRE1C. On later analysis, the bulk of CMV-associated TCR beta chains appeared to be HLA-restricted. Many donors shared some public TCRs, even though most TCR sequences were rare. Later on, an analysis showed TCR association rates differing by HLA locus, with DRB1 the most and HLA-C the fewest.

The PCR made use of 60 Vbeta and 13 Jbeta primers. Clones were read by immunoSEQ multiplex PCR, and TCRdb kept only the in-frame ones, dropping some. The data show under 200,000 clones, with roughly 73% seen just once and about 1.7% held by the top ten. The germline CDR1 and CDR2 sequences are MNHNY and SVGAGI (reference sequence). CDR3 length equals 13 residues. The ends lost 10 bases at V and 6 bases at J; junction bases unmatched: 9. In the case of this clone: Its antigen is undetermined.

The chain links TRBV6-6 to TRBJ2-1, with 7 bases that match TRBD2. The sequencing sample was made of PBMCs. The receptor's source is a woman aged 25 to 39 in good health and CMV-seronegative. CDR3: CATWWEGRNEQFF. DNA of the CDR3: TGTGCCACTTGGTGGGAGGGGCGCAATGAGCAGTTCTTC.